Following are 11 T cell receptor beta chains from one sample sequenced in a study of T cells after yellow fever vaccination. TCRdb reprocessed the 5' RACE reads via MiXCR and lists one record per CDR3 protein. The sample records approximately 330,000 distinct CDR3 sequences, 4.1% being singletons. Sequencing was performed on PBMCs, taken 5 days after the yellow fever booster vaccination. The receptors originated from a man between 18 and 35 years old who received the YFV17D yellow fever vaccine.

This clonotype was counted only a few times. This rearrangement joins TRBV7-2 to TRBJ2-2; perhaps TRBD1 as D (5 bases). Germline loops: CDR1 SGHTA, CDR2 FQGNSA. V shed 3 bases and J shed 3 bases, with 11 bases lying between them. CDR3 length: 15 amino acids. The CDR3 DNA reads as TGTGCCAGCAGCTTGTCCAGGGCCTACACCGGGGAGCTGTTTTTT. As protein: CASSLSRAYTGELFF.

V and J are TRBV11-2 and TRBJ1-2, with TRBD1 matching 7 bases. The CDR3 is 16 amino acids. The trim removed 5 bases at V and 4 bases at J, leaving 13 bases unmatched. Germline CDR1 reads SGHAT; CDR2 reads FQNNGV. DNA for the CDR3: TGTGCCAGCAGCCCGTATCTTCCAGGGGGTGGCTATGGCTACACCTTC. Translation: CASSPYLPGGGYGYTF.

This clonotype was detected many times. J is TRBJ1-4 and V is TRBV18, with D unclear. Germline loops: CDR1 KGHSH, CDR2 LQKENI. Trimming stripped 3 bases from V and 5 bases from J, with 10 bases between. CDR3 length equals 14 residues. This CDR3 reads CASSPQPENEKLFF. CDR3 DNA: TGTGCCAGCTCACCGCAGCCAGAAAATGAAAAACTGTTTTTT.

This rearrangement joins TRBV28 to TRBJ2-3, with 8 bases matching TRBD1. The CDR3 covers 16 residues. J was trimmed by 1 base and V by 2 bases; bases with no gene match: 5. Germline lookup yields CDR1 MDHEN and CDR2 SYDVKM. This CDR3 is CASSLPDRGGTDTQYF. In DNA form, the CDR3 reads TGTGCCAGCAGTTTACCTGACAGGGGCGGCACAGATACGCAGTATTTT.

This clonotype was seen ten or more times. The genes are TRBV7-9 and TRBJ2-7; perhaps TRBD1 as D (5 bases). The CDR3 length is 15 residues. Trimming removed 5 bases from V and 1 base from J, with 15 bases in between. Germline V gene data show CDR1 as SEHNR and CDR2 as FQNEAQ (reference sequence). Here the CDR3 DNA reads TGTGCCAGCAGCACTACAGGTTTGACTTCCTACGAGCAGTACTTC. It is translated as CASSTTGLTSYEQYF. The whole variable domain, filled in from reference TRBV7-9 and TRBJ2-7, reads DTGVSQNPRHKITKRGQNVTFRCDPISEHNRLYWYRQTLGQGPEFLTYFQNEAQLEKSRLLSDRFSAERPKGSFSTLEIQRTEQGDSAMYLCASSTTGLTSYEQYFGPGTRLTVT.

The CDR3 loop reads CASKGDLASERTQYF. The CDR3 DNA reads TGTGCCAGCAAAGGGGACCTAGCATCGGAGCGTACGCAGTATTTT. This chain uses TRBV6-1 with TRBJ2-3; D possibly uses TRBD1 or TRBD2 (5 bases each). With 7 bases removed from V and 8 bases from J, the gap between germline ends came to 22 bases. The CDR3 is made up of 15 amino acids. CDR1 is MNHNS, CDR2 SASEGT, per germline.

This clonotype was observed a few times. The chain joins TRBV7-2 to TRBJ1-5; TRBD1 matches at 7 bases. Germline CDR1 reads SGHTA; CDR2 reads FQGNSA. Unmatched junction bases numbered 5, after V lost 5 bases and J lost 7 bases. This CDR3 spans 13 amino acids. The CDR3 bases are TGTGCCAGCAGCCCGGACAGGATCCAGCCCCAGCATTTT. Amino acids: CASSPDRIQPQHF.

This sequence joins TRBV4-3 and TRBJ2-7; a possible D gene is TRBD1 (5 bases). Germline CDR1 reads LGHNA; CDR2 reads YSLEER. The CDR3 runs 14 residues. V lost 1 base and J lost 2, with 9 bases in between. The CDR3 loop is CASSQVWGPYEQYF. The CDR3 DNA reads TGCGCCAGCAGCCAAGTGTGGGGCCCCTACGAGCAGTACTTC.

This clonotype was counted ten times or more. J is TRBJ2-5 and V is TRBV18, with TRBD2 identical over 7 bases. This CDR3 is built from 16 residues. CDR1 KGHSH and CDR2 LQKENI come from the germline V gene. V shed 0 bases and J 5 bases; nucleotides not matched to a gene: 9. Here the CDR3 reads CASSPPIGTGGETQYF. The CDR3 DNA follows: TGTGCCAGCTCACCACCGATCGGAACGGGGGGTGAGACCCAGTACTTC.

Notes on this clonotype: This may be a read error: a much more frequent sequence differs by one nucleotide. The rearrangement uses TRBV7-3 and TRBJ2-3; 9 bases map to TRBD2. V trimming: 7 bases; J trimming: 2 bases; junction bases outside the gene matches: 13. The germline gives CDR1 SGHTA, CDR2 FQGTGA. CDR3 size: 17 residues. This chain's CDR3 is CASTDTRAGGYTDTQYF. The DNA for the CDR3 is TGTGCCAGCACCGACACTAGAGCGGGGGGCTACACAGATACGCAGTATTTT.

This clonotype was seen many times. The V call is TRBV6-2 or TRBV6-3, the J call TRBJ2-7; 7 bases are a match to TRBD1. Germline assignment: CDR1 MNHEY and CDR2 SVGEGT. This CDR3 contains 12 residues. The V and J ends lost 5 bases and 7 bases, in that order; junction bases with no gene match: 5. This CDR3 is CASSDREREQYV. CDR3 coding DNA: TGTGCCAGCAGTGACAGGGAGCGGGAGCAGTACGTC.